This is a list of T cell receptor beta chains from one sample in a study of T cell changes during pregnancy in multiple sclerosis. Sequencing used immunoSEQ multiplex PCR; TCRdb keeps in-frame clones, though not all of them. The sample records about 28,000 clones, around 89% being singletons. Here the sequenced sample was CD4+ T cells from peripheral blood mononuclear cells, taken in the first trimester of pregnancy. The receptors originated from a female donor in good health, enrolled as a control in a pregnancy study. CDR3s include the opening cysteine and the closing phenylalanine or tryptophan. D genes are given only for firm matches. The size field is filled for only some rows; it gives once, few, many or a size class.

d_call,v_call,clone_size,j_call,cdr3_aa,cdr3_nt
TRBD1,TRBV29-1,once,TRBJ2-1,CSVTGDLYNEQFF,TGCAGCGTTACAGGGGACCTATACAATGAGCAGTTCTTC
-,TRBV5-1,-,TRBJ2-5,CASSWSSETRFGETQYF,TGCGCCAGCAGCTGGAGTTCAGAAACTAGGTTCGGGGAGACCCAGTACTTC
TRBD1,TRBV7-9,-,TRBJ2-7,CASSPYSGGEQYF,TGTGCCAGCAGCCCGTACTCAGGGGGCGAGCAGTACTTC
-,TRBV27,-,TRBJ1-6,CASRTGENNSPLHF,TGTGCCAGCAGGACAGGCGAGAATAATTCACCCCTCCACTTT
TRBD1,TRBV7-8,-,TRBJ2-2,CASRNRQGPTGELFF,TGTGCCAGCAGAAACAGACAGGGACCTACCGGGGAGCTGTTTTTT
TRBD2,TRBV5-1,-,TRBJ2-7,CASSFSGVDYERYF,TGCGCCAGCAGCTTTAGCGGGGTAGACTACGAGCGGTACTTC
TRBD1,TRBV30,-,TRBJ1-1,CAWSGPGQGMDTEAFF,TGTGCCTGGAGTGGCCCGGGACAGGGTATGGACACTGAAGCTTTCTTT
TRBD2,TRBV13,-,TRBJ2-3,CASSTQELAVHTQYF,TGTGCCAGCAGCACACAGGAACTAGCGGTGCATACGCAGTATTTT
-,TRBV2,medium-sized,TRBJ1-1,CASRYLGQKNTEAFF,TGTGCCAGCAGGTACCTGGGGCAGAAGAACACTGAAGCTTTCTTT
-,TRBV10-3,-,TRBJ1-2,CAISEPTVIYGYTF,TGTGCCATCAGTGAGCCGACAGTCATATATGGCTACACCTTC
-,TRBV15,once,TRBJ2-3,CATSTGDTHTDTQYF,TGTGCCACCAGCACAGGGGACACACACACAGATACGCAGTATTTT
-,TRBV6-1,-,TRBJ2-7,CASSESLRTASFYEQYF,TGTGCCAGCAGTGAATCACTTCGGACAGCCTCCTTCTACGAGCAGTACTTC
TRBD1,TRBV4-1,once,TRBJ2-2,CASSPGRGQTVTGELFF,TGCGCCAGCAGCCCCGGCAGGGGGCAAACCGTTACCGGGGAGCTGTTTTTT
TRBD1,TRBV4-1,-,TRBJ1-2,CASSQPRQGNYGYTF,TGCGCCAGCAGCCAACCTCGACAGGGGAACTATGGCTACACCTTC
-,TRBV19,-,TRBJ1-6,CASSNYRANSPLHF,TGTGCCAGTAGTAATTACAGGGCTAATTCACCCCTCCACTTT
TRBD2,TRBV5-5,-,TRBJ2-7,CASSPAPGLAAYEQYF,TGTGCCAGCAGCCCAGCGCCCGGACTAGCAGCCTACGAGCAGTACTTC
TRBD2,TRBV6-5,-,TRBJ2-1,CASSLAGGPPEQFF,TGTGCCAGCAGTCTAGCGGGAGGGCCCCCTGAGCAGTTCTTC
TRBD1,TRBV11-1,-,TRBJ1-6,CASSSGTGDLALHF,TGTGCCAGCAGCTCCGGGACAGGGGATTTAGCCCTCCACTTT
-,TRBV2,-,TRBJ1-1,CASSERRMNTEAFF,TGTGCCAGCAGTGAGCGGCGGATGAACACTGAAGCTTTCTTT
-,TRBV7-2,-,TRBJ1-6,CASRNNLGSNSPLHF,TGTGCCAGCAGGAATAACCTGGGCAGTAATTCACCCCTCCACTTT
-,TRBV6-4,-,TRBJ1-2,CASSTRGFFNWTF,TGTGCCAGCAGTACCAGGGGATTCTTTAACTGGACCTTC
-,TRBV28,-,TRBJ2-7,CASSLGRGPYEQYF,TGTGCCAGCAGTTTAGGCAGGGGACCCTACGAGCAGTACTTC
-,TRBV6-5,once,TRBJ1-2,CASSHPQRDNYGYTF,TGTGCCAGCAGCCACCCACAGAGGGATAACTATGGCTACACCTTC
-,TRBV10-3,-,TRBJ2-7,CAISRLGGHEQYF,TGTGCCATCAGTCGCCTAGGAGGCCACGAGCAGTACTTC
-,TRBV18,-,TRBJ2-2,CASSPWGMTANTGELFF,TGTGCCAGCTCACCATGGGGAATGACAGCGAACACCGGGGAGCTGTTTTTT
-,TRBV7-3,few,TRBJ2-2,CASSLVGELTGELFF,TGTGCCAGCAGCTTGGTGGGAGAGCTTACCGGGGAGCTGTTTTTT
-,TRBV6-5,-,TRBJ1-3,CASSRGRTSGNTIYF,TGTGCCAGCAGTAGAGGGAGGACCTCTGGAAACACCATATATTTT
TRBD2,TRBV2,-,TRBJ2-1,CASRGTSGGLCAFF,TGTGCCAGCAGGGGGACTAGCGGGGGACTCTGTGCGTTCTTC
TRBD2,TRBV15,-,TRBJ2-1,CATSRDRSGGVNEQFF,TGTGCCACCAGCAGAGATCGTTCGGGAGGGGTCAATGAGCAGTTCTTC
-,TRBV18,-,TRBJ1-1,CASSPDPQGGTEAFF,TGTGCCAGCTCACCTGATCCCCAGGGTGGCACTGAAGCTTTCTTT
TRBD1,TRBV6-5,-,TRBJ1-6,CASSLRGLGSPLHF,TGTGCCAGCAGTCTCAGGGGGCTCGGGTCACCCCTCCACTTT
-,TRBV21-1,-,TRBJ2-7,CASSLRLAGRF,TGTGCCAGCAGCCTACGACTAGCGGGACGGTTC
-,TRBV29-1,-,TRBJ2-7,CSVEGRGLDEQYF,TGCAGCGTTGAAGGGAGGGGTCTGGACGAGCAGTACTTC
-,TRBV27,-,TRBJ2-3,CASSIRQLTDTQYF,TGTGCCAGCAGTATCAGACAGCTAACGGATACGCAGTATTTT
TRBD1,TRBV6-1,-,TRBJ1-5,CASSDGQGHQPQHF,TGTGCCAGCAGCGACGGACAGGGGCATCAGCCCCAGCATTTT
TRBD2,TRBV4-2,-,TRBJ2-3,CASNLGLADSTDTQYF,TGTGCCAGCAACCTCGGGCTAGCGGACAGCACAGATACGCAGTATTTT
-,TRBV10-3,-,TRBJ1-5,CAISRAGSNQPQHF,TGTGCCATCAGCCGGGCAGGGAGCAATCAGCCCCAGCATTTT
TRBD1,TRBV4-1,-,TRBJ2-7,CASSQAGQGGEQYF,TGCGCCAGCAGCCAAGCGGGACAGGGGGGCGAGCAGTACTTC
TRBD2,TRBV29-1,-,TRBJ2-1,CSVRLLAVYNEQFF,TGCAGCGTTCGCTTACTAGCGGTATACAATGAGCAGTTCTTC
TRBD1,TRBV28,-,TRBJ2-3,CASSFGQGAIDTQYF,TGTGCCAGCAGTTTCGGACAGGGGGCTATAGATACGCAGTATTTT
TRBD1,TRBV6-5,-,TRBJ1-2,CASSYYAQGGGFGYTF,TGTGCCAGCAGTTACTACGCACAGGGGGGCGGATTTGGCTACACCTTC
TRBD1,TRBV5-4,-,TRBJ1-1,CASSAHKQGSTEAFF,TGTGCCAGCAGCGCCCATAAACAGGGGAGCACTGAAGCTTTCTTT
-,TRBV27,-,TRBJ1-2,CASSDTYPTYGYTF,TGTGCCAGCAGTGACACCTACCCCACATATGGCTACACCTTC
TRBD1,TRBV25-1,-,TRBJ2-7,CASSVTGGYEQYF,TGTGCCAGCAGTGTGACAGGGGGGTACGAGCAGTACTTC
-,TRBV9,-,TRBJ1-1,CASSFSPISNTEAFF,TGTGCCAGCAGCTTTAGCCCGATCTCGAACACTGAAGCTTTCTTT
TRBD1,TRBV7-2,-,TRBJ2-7,CASSRTGPYEQYF,TGTGCCAGCAGTCGGACAGGCCCCTACGAGCAGTACTTC
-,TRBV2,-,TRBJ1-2,CASSEGGWDYGYTF,TGTGCCAGCAGTGAAGGGGGCTGGGACTATGGCTACACCTTC
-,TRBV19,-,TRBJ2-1,CASSIDGLPNEQFF,TGTGCCAGTAGTATTGATGGACTCCCCAATGAGCAGTTCTTC
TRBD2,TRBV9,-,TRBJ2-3,CASSKRSWTSGGADTQYF,TGTGCCAGCAGCAAGCGCTCTTGGACTAGCGGGGGGGCAGATACGCAGTATTTT